Each of the 27 T cell receptor beta chains below was sequenced from the same sample in a study of blood T cell repertoires in COVID-19. Using immunoSEQ multiplex PCR, the repertoire was profiled, and TCRdb retains in-frame clones only, with some absent. The sample consists of 300,000 to 450,000 clones, roughly 86% of them appearing once. Sequencing was done on a sample of PBMCs or T cells enriched from blood (not recorded which). These receptors came from a woman in her 30s who had been exposed to COVID-19.

Worth noting for this clone: A junction end diverges from the germline sequence, so it may reflect a read error. The CDR3 region has the DNA TGTGCCAGCAGTTTGGACAGGGGTAACACCATATATTTT. Translating gives CASSLDRGNTIYF. The V gene is TRBV5-6, the J gene TRBJ1-3; 9 bases are a match to TRBD1. Germline V lookup: CDR1 SGHDT, CDR2 YYEEEE. The CDR3 totals 13 residues.

Of note for this clone: At one end, the junction sequence differs from germline, possibly due to a read error. The chain carries TRBV7-7 and TRBJ2-5; the match to TRBD1 covers 8 bases. CDR1 is SSHAT, CDR2 FNYEAQ, per germline (reference sequence). This CDR3 has 17 amino acids. This CDR3 reads CASSLGWGQARGETQYF. In DNA form, the CDR3 reads TGTGCTAGCAGCTTAGGGTGGGGACAGGCGAGGGGAGAGACCCAGTACTTC.

This clone came up once. The chain employs TRBV6-5 and TRBJ2-1; D may be TRBD1 (5 bases). Germline-derived CDR1 and CDR2 are MNHEY and SVGAGI. The CDR3 extends over 13 amino acids. The V end was cut by 5 bases, the J end by 12 bases, with 17 bases between. The CDR3 coding sequence is TGTGCCAGCAGTAACCCGGGCCCCCAGGGGCAGTTCTTC. This sequence encodes CASSNPGPQGQFF.

The V call is TRBV19, the J call TRBJ2-2; 8 positions agree with TRBD2. V lost 5 bases and J lost 4; bases outside the gene matches: 12. Looked up from germline, CDR1 is LNHDA and CDR2 is SQIVND (reference sequence). This CDR3 contains 17 residues. The CDR3 sequence: CASSLLTGTRPTGELFF. The CDR3 DNA follows: TGTGCCAGTAGTCTACTGACCGGGACTAGGCCCACCGGGGAGCTGTTTTTT.

The V call is TRBV3-1 (or the pseudogene TRBV3-2), the J call TRBJ2-3; D is possibly TRBD1 (5 bases). Germline V gene data show CDR1 as LGHDT and CDR2 as YNNKEL (reference sequence). The CDR3 loop spans 16 amino acids. Trimming removed 0 bases at V and 1 base at J, with 11 bases between. CDR3 region: CASSQDVGRGTDTQYF. CDR3 in DNA: TGTGCCAGCAGCCAAGATGTAGGCAGGGGCACAGATACGCAGTATTTT.

In this sample, this clone turned up a few times. The genes are TRBV7-2 and TRBJ1-5, with D possibly TRBD1 on 5 matching bases. Germline-derived CDR1 and CDR2 are SGHTA and FQGNSA. The CDR3 is 15 amino acids. V lost 3 bases, J lost 7 bases, and 16 bases lay in between. Here the CDR3 reads CASSFVGGGEQPQHF. The CDR3 DNA reads as TGTGCCAGCAGCTTTGTGGGGGGAGGGGAGCAGCCCCAGCATTTT.

Concerning this clone itself: At one end the junction does not follow the germline gene, possibly because of a read error. This chain links TRBV7-7 with TRBJ2-3; no reliable D call. The CDR3 is 16 amino acids. Per germline, CDR1 SSHAT and CDR2 FNYEAQ (reference sequence). The CDR3 DNA is TGTGCTAGCAGCGATCGACTTTGGCCGAGCACAGATACGCAGTATTTT. Encoded protein: CASSDRLWPSTDTQYF.

This clone was detected once. V gene TRBV30 combines with J gene TRBJ1-5, with a possible D match to TRBD1 (5 bases). With 2 bases removed from V and 3 bases from J, the gap between germline ends came to 11 bases. The CDR3 runs to 14 residues. The V gene's germline CDR1 is GTSNPN and CDR2 SVGIG (reference sequence). CDR3 bases: TGTGCCTGGAGTAAGCAGGGCGACAATCAGCCCCAGCATTTT. It codes for CAWSKQGDNQPQHF.

This clone was recorded a few times. The chain combines TRBV11-1 with TRBJ2-7; D unclear. This CDR3 has 13 residues. CDR1 and CDR2 from the germline V gene are SGHAT and FQDESV (reference sequence). Trimming cost V 1 base and J 6 bases, with 10 bases left between them. The CDR3 loop is CASSLGDSIEQYF. The CDR3 nucleotides are TGTGCCAGCAGCTTAGGCGATTCCATCGAGCAGTACTTC.

This clone showed up just once. The chain recombines TRBV28 with TRBJ1-2; TRBD1 agrees at 8 bases. Losses at the gene ends were 9 bases for V and 3 bases for J; bases not matched to a gene: 6. Germline CDR1 is MDHEN and CDR2 is SYDVKM. The CDR3 is 13 residues long. The CDR3 nucleotides are TGTGCCAGTCGACAGGGGTGGGACTATGGCTACACCTTC. Translation: CASRQGWDYGYTF.

The V gene is TRBV11-2, the J gene TRBJ2-7, with 14 bases lining up with TRBD2. Germline CDR1 is SGHAT and CDR2 is FQNNGV. The CDR3 is 15 amino acids. V shed 5 bases and J 3 bases; nucleotides not matched to a gene: 3. CDR3 in amino acids: CASSVGTSGSYEQYF. CDR3 DNA: TGTGCCAGCAGCGTCGGGACTAGCGGGAGCTACGAGCAGTACTTC.

V usage is TRBV5-1 and J usage is TRBJ2-6; D is unresolved. The length of the CDR3 is 15 residues. CDR1 is SGHRS, CDR2 YFSETQ, per germline. Deletions cut 0 bases from V and 2 bases from J, with 6 bases between. The CDR3 sequence is CASSLAGPGANVLTF. The CDR3 DNA sequence: TGCGCCAGCAGCTTGGCAGGTCCTGGGGCCAACGTCCTGACTTTC.

The chain recombines TRBV7-2 with TRBJ2-5; possibly TRBD2 for D (6 bases). Germline-derived CDR1 and CDR2 are SGHTA and FQGNSA. The CDR3 sequence is 14 residues long. V lost 5 bases, J lost 1 base, and 11 bases lay in between. The CDR3 spells CASSLRDFQETQYF. DNA of the CDR3: TGTGCCAGCAGCCTCAGGGACTTCCAAGAGACCCAGTACTTC.

This chain links TRBV2 with TRBJ1-5; a weak D match, TRBD1 (5 bases). Trimming took 8 bases from V and 3 from J, leaving 14 bases between them. Germline V gives CDR1 SNHLY, CDR2 FYNNEI. The CDR3 contains 14 residues. CDR3 DNA: TGTGCCAGCGACGGCAGGGACTACAATCAGCCCCAGCATTTT. Translating it yields CASDGRDYNQPQHF.

The CDR3 DNA follows: TGCGCCAGCACTGAGAAGGGACTGACTAATGAAAAACTGTTTTTT. It is translated as CASTEKGLTNEKLFF. This rearrangement joins TRBV5-1 to TRBJ1-4; D might be TRBD1 (5 bases). Trimming cost V 6 bases and J 2 bases, with 14 bases left between them. CDR1 is SGHRS, CDR2 YFSETQ, per germline. This CDR3 has 15 amino acids.

The gene calls are TRBV5-1 and TRBJ2-5, with 10 bases that match TRBD2. This CDR3 is built from 15 residues. The V segment lost 4 bases and the J segment 5 bases; nucleotides outside the gene matches: 8. From germline, CDR1 is SGHRS and CDR2 YFSETQ. CDR3 nucleotide sequence: TGCGCCAGCAGCCAGCTCGCTAGCGGGAGCGAGACCCAGTACTTC. This gives the protein CASSQLASGSETQYF.

The chain employs TRBV5-1 and TRBJ2-2; 12 bases agree with TRBD2. With 1 base clipped from V and 4 bases from J, the junction kept 2 bases outside the gene matches. The CDR3 sequence is 16 residues long. In germline, CDR1 is SGHRS, CDR2 YFSETQ. This chain's CDR3 is CASSLTLAGGTGELFF. CDR3 in DNA: TGCGCCAGCAGCTTGACACTAGCGGGAGGCACCGGGGAGCTGTTTTTT. Variable domain in full (rest from reference TRBV5-1 and TRBJ2-2): KAGVTQTPRYLIKTRGQQVTLSCSPISGHRSVSWYQQTPGQGLQFLFEYFSETQRNKGNFPGRFSGRQFSNSRSEMNVSTLELGDSALYLCASSLTLAGGTGELFFGEGSRLTVL.

This chain uses TRBV13 with TRBJ2-1; no clear D gene. This CDR3 comprises 17 residues. CDR1 and CDR2 from the germline V gene are PRHDT and FYEKMQ (reference sequence). Trimming removed 0 bases from V and 4 bases from J, with 16 bases in between. This chain's CDR3 is CASSLGNSIGRYNEQFF. The CDR3 nucleotides are TGTGCCAGCAGCTTAGGGAATTCAATTGGGCGATACAATGAGCAGTTCTTC. Complete variable domain (other parts from reference TRBV13 and TRBJ2-1): AAGVIQSPRHLIKEKRETATLKCYPIPRHDTVYWYQQGPGQDPQFLISFYEKMQSDKGSIPDRFSAQQFSDYHSELNMSSLELGDSALYFCASSLGNSIGRYNEQFFGPGTRLTVL.

This clone was detected many times. The chain links TRBV19 to TRBJ1-4, with a possible D match to TRBD1 (5 bases). The CDR3 has 17 amino acids. Looked up from germline, CDR1 is LNHDA and CDR2 is SQIVND (reference sequence). The germline V and J ends were trimmed by 6 bases and 4 bases, with 21 bases remaining between them. The CDR3 DNA reads TGTGCCAGTAGCCCTGTCGGCGCCAGGGCTCTTAATGAAAAACTGTTTTTT. This translates into CASSPVGARALNEKLFF.

This chain links TRBV19 with TRBJ2-6, with a weak D call TRBD1 (6 bases). Per germline, CDR1 LNHDA and CDR2 SQIVND (reference sequence). V was shortened by 10 bases and J by 0 bases, with 22 bases between the two germline ends. The CDR3 runs to 18 residues. DNA for the CDR3: TGTGCCAATCGAACTTCCAGGGGATTTAGCTCTGGGGCCAACGTCCTGACTTTC. Its translation: CANRTSRGFSSGANVLTF.

V gene TRBV5-1 combines with J gene TRBJ2-2; the match to TRBD2 covers 14 bases. The CDR3 has 15 amino acids. V was pared by 3 bases and J by 8 bases, with 3 bases of the junction left unmatched. Germline values: CDR1 SGHRS, CDR2 YFSETQ. The DNA for the CDR3 is TGCGCCAGCAGCTGGGGACTAGCGGGAGATGGGGAGCTGTTTTTT. Its translation: CASSWGLAGDGELFF.

The rearrangement links TRBV10-2 to TRBJ2-3, with TRBD2 as a possible D gene (7 bases). This CDR3 has 13 amino acids. Germline CDR1 is WSHSY and CDR2 is SAAADI. V shed 6 bases and J shed 7 bases, with 14 bases lying between them. CDR3 DNA: TGCGCCAGCAGCCGCCTCGGGGGGCATACGCAGTATTTT. Amino acid sequence: CASSRLGGHTQYF.

The rearrangement joins TRBV19 to TRBJ2-2; D is possibly TRBD2 (5 bases). This CDR3 has 16 amino acids. Germline V CDR1 and CDR2: LNHDA, SQIVND (reference sequence). V gave up 3 bases and J gave up 0 bases, with 11 bases separating them. The CDR3 coding sequence is TGTGCCAGTAGTATCACCGGGGTCCCGAACACCGGGGAGCTGTTTTTT. It is translated as CASSITGVPNTGELFF.

The gene calls are TRBV7-6 and TRBJ1-4, with D maybe TRBD1 (5 bases). Trimming took 2 bases from V and 6 from J, leaving 13 bases between them. The CDR3 has 15 residues. The germline V gene has CDR1 SGHVS and CDR2 FNYEAQ. The CDR3 nucleotides are TGTGCCAGCAGCTTACTGGGGGGGGTTTATGAAAAACTGTTTTTT. Residues: CASSLLGGVYEKLFF.

This sequence joins TRBV18 and TRBJ1-5; no reliable D call. Germline loops: CDR1 KGHSH, CDR2 LQKENI. V shed 4 bases and J shed 1 base, with 14 bases lying between them. The CDR3 loop spans 16 amino acids. CDR3 DNA: TGTGCCAGCTCACAATCCGGTGCCGGGAGCAATCAGCCCCAGCATTTT. Protein product: CASSQSGAGSNQPQHF.

J is TRBJ2-5 and V is TRBV6-2 or TRBV6-3, with 8 bases identical to TRBD1. The CDR3 loop spans 15 amino acids. The germline CDR1 and CDR2 sequences are MNHEY and SVGEGT. V was pared by 5 bases and J by 3 bases, with 8 bases of the junction left unmatched. The CDR3 nucleotides read TGTGCCAGCAGTACCGCAGGGGGCGATGAAGAGACCCAGTACTTC. Protein sequence: CASSTAGGDEETQYF.

The chain uses TRBV6-2 or TRBV6-3 and TRBJ1-5; a possible D gene is TRBD1 (5 bases). CDR3 length equals 14 residues. CDR1 MNHEY and CDR2 SVGEGT come from the germline V gene. The V and J ends lost 4 bases and 4 bases respectively, with 11 bases between them. In DNA form, the CDR3 reads TGTGCCAGCAGTTTAGGGGCAGGGAATCAGCCCCAGCATTTT. Its translation: CASSLGAGNQPQHF.